The 13 T cell receptor beta chains listed next were all sequenced from one sample in a study of blood T cell repertoires in COVID-19. Some clones are missing from TCRdb's copy, which holds only in-frame ones; the method was immunoSEQ multiplex PCR. The sample records 89,000 or so clones, roughly nine tenths being singletons. The sample comprised peripheral blood. These TCRs come from a man aged 50 to 60 with COVID-19, enrolled during active disease.

The rearrangement links TRBV4-1 to TRBJ2-5; TRBD2 matches 11 bases. Trimming at V came to 3 bases and at J to 5 bases, leaving 8 bases not matched to a gene. The CDR3 is 16 amino acids. The germline CDR1 and CDR2 sequences are MGHRA and YSYEKL. CDR3 nucleotides: TGCGCCAGCAGCCAGGGTCGACTAGCGGGGACGGAGACCCAGTACTTC. Its translation is CASSQGRLAGTETQYF.

The rearrangement joins TRBV7-2 to TRBJ1-2; D remains ambiguous. Germline-derived CDR1 and CDR2 are SGHTA and FQGNSA. CDR3 size: 14 residues. The V gene lost 3 bases and the J gene lost 3 bases, with 11 bases spanning the gap. CDR3 DNA: TGTGCCAGCAGCTTTGGTCGGGGTGACTATGGCTACACCTTC. It encodes CASSFGRGDYGYTF.

The chain uses TRBV28 and TRBJ1-6; perhaps TRBD1 as D (6 bases). Trimming took 3 bases from V and 0 from J, leaving 15 bases between them. The CDR3 runs 18 residues. CDR1 is MDHEN, CDR2 SYDVKM, per germline. In DNA form, the CDR3 reads TGTGCCAGCAGTTTCAATCACAGGGAAGACTCCTATAATTCACCCCTCCACTTT. It codes for CASSFNHREDSYNSPLHF.

The chain combines TRBV18 with TRBJ1-1; D unresolved. CDR3 length: 14 amino acids. Per germline, CDR1 KGHSH and CDR2 LQKENI. V dropped 3 bases and J dropped 1 base, with 9 bases sitting between them. CDR3 in amino acids: CASSPYRSNTEAFF. The CDR3 DNA reads as TGTGCCAGCTCACCGTACCGGTCGAACACTGAAGCTTTCTTT. The full variable domain, completed using reference TRBV18 and TRBJ1-1, is NAGVMQNPRHLVRRRGQEARLRCSPMKGHSHVYWYRQLPEEGLKFMVYLQKENIIDESGMPKERFSAEFPKEGPSILRIQQVVRGDSAAYFCASSPYRSNTEAFFGQGTRLTVV.

This chain links TRBV19 with TRBJ2-2; unclear D gene. The CDR3 sequence is 15 residues long. V gave up 1 base and J gave up 4 bases, with 10 bases separating them. The germline V gene has CDR1 LNHDA and CDR2 SQIVND (reference sequence). CDR3 loop: CASSIAAGTTGELFF. CDR3 bases: TGTGCCAGTAGTATAGCGGCAGGAACCACCGGGGAGCTGTTTTTT. Variable domain in full (rest from reference TRBV19 and TRBJ2-2): DGGITQSPKYLFRKEGQNVTLSCEQNLNHDAMYWYRQDPGQGLRLIYYSQIVNDFQKGDIAEGYSVSREKKESFPLTVTSAQKNPTAFYLCASSIAAGTTGELFFGEGSRLTVL.

This chain connects TRBV18 to TRBJ2-7; TRBD2 is a possible D gene (6 bases). CDR1 is KGHSH and CDR2 is LQKENI in the germline V gene. The V gene lost 0 bases and the J gene lost 1 base, with 7 bases spanning the gap. The CDR3 is made up of 14 amino acids. DNA of the CDR3: TGTGCCAGCTCACCACCGGGACTTTCCTACGAGCAGTACTTC. Its translation: CASSPPGLSYEQYF.

The rearrangement links TRBV5-1 to TRBJ2-1, with TRBD1 matching over 7 bases. Germline V CDR1 and CDR2: SGHRS, YFSETQ. The length of the CDR3 is 15 residues. The V gene end was trimmed by 0 bases and the J gene end by 0 bases; junction bases not matched to a gene: 0. CDR3 sequence: CASSLGDSSYNEQFF. The CDR3 coding sequence is TGCGCCAGCAGCTTGGGGGACAGCTCCTACAATGAGCAGTTCTTC.

This clone was picked up a small number of times. The rearrangement joins TRBV18 to TRBJ1-2; D unresolved. Germline CDR1 and CDR2: KGHSH and LQKENI. The CDR3 is made up of 14 amino acids. V lost 0 bases to trimming and J lost 0 bases, with 5 bases between them. CDR3 sequence: CASSPPHTNYGYTF. In DNA, the CDR3 is TGTGCCAGCTCACCACCCCACACTAACTATGGCTACACCTTC.

This chain uses TRBV9 with TRBJ2-7, with a possible D match to TRBD1 (6 bases). CDR3 length: 14 residues. V lost 0 bases, J lost 7 bases, and 14 bases lay in between. The germline V gene encodes CDR1 SGDLS and CDR2 YYNGEE. CDR3 amino acids: CASSVEGQTGEQYF. As DNA, the CDR3 is TGTGCCAGCAGCGTAGAAGGACAGACGGGTGAGCAGTACTTC.

Regarding this clone: The junction departs from germline at one end; a sequencing error may be responsible. The V and J genes are TRBV5-5 and TRBJ1-6; 7 bases line up with TRBD1. The V gene's germline CDR1 is SGHKS and CDR2 YYEKEE (reference sequence). CDR3 length equals 14 residues. CDR3 nucleotide sequence: TGTGCCAGCACCTTGACAGGGCTGAATTCACCCCTCCACTTT. Translated: CASTLTGLNSPLHF.

The rearrangement links TRBV13 to TRBJ1-5, with D uncertain. From germline, CDR1 is PRHDT and CDR2 FYEKMQ (reference sequence). The ends were cut back, 3 bases at V and 1 base at J, with 16 bases in the middle. The CDR3 length is 17 residues. CDR3 protein: CASSLGKTGKSNQPQHF. For the CDR3, the DNA is TGTGCCAGCAGCTTGGGGAAGACGGGAAAAAGCAATCAGCCCCAGCATTTT.

Only one count was recorded for this clone. The chain joins TRBV7-8 to TRBJ1-1; 11 bases line up with TRBD1. This CDR3 region has 16 residues. CDR1 and CDR2 (germline): SGHVS, FQNEAQ. V lost 5 bases to trimming and J lost 5 bases; unmatched junction nucleotides: 10. DNA for the CDR3: TGTGCCAGCAGCGTAAGGACAGGGGGCGTTGATACTGAAGCTTTCTTT. Its protein is CASSVRTGGVDTEAFF.

The CDR3 reads CASSANRGPSYNEQFF. The CDR3 bases are TGTGCCAGCAGCGCAAACAGGGGCCCCTCCTACAATGAGCAGTTCTTC. The chain combines TRBV11-2 with TRBJ2-1; 7 bases fit TRBD1. The length of the CDR3 is 16 residues. Per germline, CDR1 SGHAT and CDR2 FQNNGV. With 5 bases clipped from V and 0 bases from J, the junction kept 7 bases outside the gene matches.